The TCR beta chain described here comes from a study of beta chain features in type 1 diabetes. Whole-study findings and limits: Fewer insertions but more deletions were seen at VDJ junctions in type 1 diabetes patients. It was among patients, rather than healthy donors, that naive, central memory and Treg TCRB repertoires appeared more similar.

Using CD45RO/CCR7/CD25/CD127/CD95/CD27, CD4+ naive, central memory, regulatory and stem cell-like memory cells were sorted. All of the isolated RNA was reverse transcribed, so expressed TCRB transcripts were sequenced. The assay was immunoSEQ multiplex PCR, and TCRdb's table has in-frame clones only and misses some. The table lists hundreds of thousands of clones, 15% to 20% of them singletons, with about 0.02% in the top ten. In regard to this clone: The target antigen is unknown.

The source material was naive CD4+ T cells from blood. This TCR came from a young woman in good health.

The CDR3 bases are TGTGCCAGCAGCCGGACTAGCGGGACGGGGGAGCAGTACTTC. It yields the protein CASSRTSGTGEQYF. The chain combines TRBV7-9 with TRBJ2-7; 12 nucleotides align to TRBD2. This CDR3 is built from 14 residues. V lost 5 bases, J lost 7 bases, and 6 bases stayed unmatched. The germline V gene has CDR1 SEHNR and CDR2 FQNEAQ (reference sequence).